This T cell receptor beta chain was documented in a study of T cell responses to AZD1222 COVID-19 vaccine. Study-wide findings and caveats: Just a handful of people given AZD1222 tested seropositive at baseline.

The method was immunoSEQ multiplex PCR; TCRdb's version includes in-frame clones alone and lacks a portion of them. Among roughly 98,000 clones, around 84% were seen once, and the ten largest hold 13% to 15%. The CDR3 is 13 amino acids. The V end was cut by 7 bases, the J end by 7 bases, with 16 bases between. CDR1 ENHRY and CDR2 SYGVKD come from the germline V gene. Concerning this clone: Its antigen is undetermined.

This TCR derives from an adult who received the AZD1222 COVID-19 vaccine. This chain uses TRBV10-3 with TRBJ1-1; a weak D match, TRBD1 (5 bases). This sample comprised peripheral blood, obtained 28 days after the second AZD1222 dose. The CDR3 coding sequence is TGTGCCATCACCTCCTCGGGGCAGGATGAAGCTTTCTTT. This gives the protein CAITSSGQDEAFF.